Following are 15 T cell receptor beta chains from one sample sequenced in a study of T-cell memory formation after mild COVID-19. TCRdb analysed the 5' RACE reads with MiXCR anew, one entry per CDR3 protein. The data show roughly 610,000 distinct CDR3 sequences, roughly a sixth seen once. What was sequenced was PBMCs or a T cell subset sorted from them (not recorded which). These receptors were collected from an adult woman who had mild COVID-19 (a few samples of this study predate the infection). Cell type and time point are not known.

This clonotype has only a few counts. The V call is TRBV5-1, the J call TRBJ2-7; D could derive from TRBD1 or TRBD2 (5 bases each). The CDR3 sequence is 15 residues long. CDR1 is SGHRS and CDR2 is YFSETQ in the germline V gene. V was shortened by 3 bases and J by 3 bases, with 16 bases between the two germline ends. This CDR3 is CASSSVPGPNYEQYF. DNA for the CDR3: TGCGCCAGCAGCTCAGTTCCGGGGCCAAACTACGAGCAGTACTTC. Looking up the rest from reference TRBV5-1 and TRBJ2-7 gives the full variable domain: KAGVTQTPRYLIKTRGQQVTLSCSPISGHRSVSWYQQTPGQGLQFLFEYFSETQRNKGNFPGRFSGRQFSNSRSEMNVSTLELGDSALYLCASSSVPGPNYEQYFGPGTRLTVT.

The chain links TRBV5-1 to TRBJ2-3; D uncertain. V gave up 0 bases and J gave up 2 bases, with 13 bases separating them. Germline values: CDR1 SGHRS, CDR2 YFSETQ. The CDR3 length is 16 residues. The CDR3 region is CASSLGTTPITDTQYF. CDR3 DNA: TGCGCCAGCAGCTTGGGGACCACGCCCATCACAGATACGCAGTATTTT. Drawing the rest from reference TRBV5-1 and TRBJ2-3, the complete variable domain is KAGVTQTPRYLIKTRGQQVTLSCSPISGHRSVSWYQQTPGQGLQFLFEYFSETQRNKGNFPGRFSGRQFSNSRSEMNVSTLELGDSALYLCASSLGTTPITDTQYFGPGTRLTVL.

The chain uses TRBV4-1 and TRBJ2-1; tentative D call: TRBD1 (5 bases). CDR3 length equals 14 residues. Trimming took 0 bases from V and 6 from J, leaving 9 bases between them. Germline V lookup: CDR1 MGHRA, CDR2 YSYEKL. Written as DNA, the CDR3 is TGCGCCAGCAGCCAAGAAGGTCAGGGCAATGAGCAGTTCTTC. It specifies CASSQEGQGNEQFF.

This chain uses TRBV6-5 with TRBJ1-3; 8 bases match TRBD1. V trimming: 7 bases; J trimming: 4 bases; junction bases outside the gene matches: 6. CDR1 and CDR2 (germline): MNHEY, SVGAGI. The CDR3 is 14 amino acids. The CDR3 here is CASMQGARGNTIYF. The CDR3 DNA is TGTGCCAGCATGCAGGGGGCGCGGGGAAACACCATATATTTT.

The gene calls are TRBV5-1 and TRBJ1-2, with D maybe TRBD1 (5 bases). CDR3 length equals 14 residues. Per germline, CDR1 SGHRS and CDR2 YFSETQ. Trimming shortened V by 5 bases and J by 4 bases, and 15 bases separated the two germline ends. CDR3 in amino acids: CASRVPGTAYGYTF. CDR3 nucleotide sequence: TGCGCCAGCAGGGTCCCCGGGACGGCCTATGGCTACACCTTC.

The rearrangement joins TRBV12-3 or TRBV12-4 to TRBJ2-1; 13 bases are a match to TRBD2. The CDR3 loop spans 15 amino acids. Trimming cost V 3 bases and J 8 bases; bases outside gene matches: 4. CDR3 in DNA: TGTGCCAGCAGTTTTGGACTAGCGGGGGACCATGAGCAGTTCTTC. This gives the protein CASSFGLAGDHEQFF.

The rearrangement joins TRBV5-1 to TRBJ1-3; D not certain. Trimming took off 3 bases at V and 0 bases at J, with 16 bases between the two ends. This CDR3 region has 17 residues. CDR1 and CDR2 from the germline V gene are SGHRS and YFSETQ. In DNA form, the CDR3 reads TGCGCCAGCAGCTCAGCGGTTTCAGGAAGCTCTGGAAACACCATATATTTT. Translated, it gives CASSSAVSGSSGNTIYF.

This rearrangement joins TRBV4-3 to TRBJ2-3; TRBD2 matches at 7 bases. The CDR3 sequence is 16 residues long. From germline, CDR1 is LGHNA and CDR2 YSLEER. V lost 0 bases to trimming and J lost 6 bases; unmatched junction nucleotides: 9. The CDR3 DNA is TGCGCCAGCAGCCAAGACGGGTTCGGGGGGTTGGATACGCAGTATTTT. It specifies CASSQDGFGGLDTQYF.

Concerning this clonotype: Relative to the germline gene, one junction end is altered; a read error may explain this. The chain carries TRBV4-1 and TRBJ2-5; D gene uncertain. Germline loops: CDR1 MGHRA, CDR2 YSYEKL. The CDR3 has 14 residues. CDR3 region: CASSQQLHQETQYF. The DNA for the CDR3 is TGCGCCAGCAGCCAGCAACTGCACCAGGAGACCCAGTACTTC.

The rearrangement links TRBV4-1 to TRBJ2-1, with 14 positions matching TRBD2. Looked up from germline, CDR1 is MGHRA and CDR2 is YSYEKL. CDR3 size: 19 residues. V was pared by 3 bases and J by 7 bases, with 14 bases of the junction left unmatched. The CDR3 here is CASSQSGLAGGPSGNEQFF. As DNA, the CDR3 is TGCGCCAGCAGCCAGTCCGGACTAGCGGGAGGCCCCTCGGGTAATGAGCAGTTCTTC.

This clonotype has a handful of counts. The chain employs TRBV7-3 and TRBJ2-3; no clear D. The CDR3 spans 14 residues. CDR1 SGHTA and CDR2 FQGTGA come from the germline V gene. V lost 1 base and J 5 bases, leaving 10 bases between the germline ends. The CDR3 reads CASSLKARIDTQYF. The CDR3 DNA reads TGTGCCAGCAGCTTAAAGGCACGGATAGATACGCAGTATTTT.

The chain joins TRBV4-1 to TRBJ2-7, with no clear D. The germline V gene has CDR1 MGHRA and CDR2 YSYEKL. CDR3 length equals 14 residues. Trimming removed 4 bases from V and 3 bases from J, with 13 bases in between. The CDR3 sequence is CASSPSRFGYEQYF. In nucleotides, the CDR3 is TGCGCCAGCAGCCCGAGCCGATTCGGCTACGAGCAGTACTTC.

This chain connects TRBV5-5 to TRBJ2-2, with no clear D. The germline CDR1 and CDR2 sequences are SGHKS and YYEKEE (reference sequence). The CDR3 runs to 13 residues. Deletions cut 4 bases from V and 3 bases from J, with 7 bases between. CDR3: CASSPTYTGELFF. CDR3 coding DNA: TGTGCCAGCAGCCCGACCTACACCGGGGAGCTGTTTTTT. The whole variable domain, filled in from reference TRBV5-5 and TRBJ2-2, reads DAGVTQSPTHLIKTRGQQVTLRCSPISGHKSVSWYQQVLGQGPQFIFQYYEKEERGRGNFPDRFSARQFPNYSSELNVNALLLGDSALYLCASSPTYTGELFFGEGSRLTVL.

This clonotype was found many times. The V call is TRBV12-3 or TRBV12-4, the J call TRBJ2-2; the D gene is possibly TRBD2 (6 bases). Trimming cost V 7 bases and J 6 bases, with 15 bases left between them. The CDR3 is 14 residues long. In DNA form, the CDR3 reads TGTGCCAGCACCCCTTTGTCGGGGGCCGGGGAGCTGTTTTTT. This gives the protein CASTPLSGAGELFF.

This clonotype was seen more than once but under ten times. V usage is TRBV7-9 and J usage is TRBJ2-1; a weak D match, TRBD2 (5 bases). Trimming pared 4 bases from V and 8 bases from J, leaving 12 bases between. The CDR3 is 13 residues long. Looked up from germline, CDR1 is SEHNR and CDR2 is FQNEAQ (reference sequence). CDR3 in amino acids: CASSSPGSDEQFF. The CDR3 coding sequence is TGTGCCAGCAGCTCCCCGGGAAGTGATGAGCAGTTCTTC. Drawing the rest from reference TRBV7-9 and TRBJ2-1, the complete variable domain is DTGVSQNPRHKITKRGQNVTFRCDPISEHNRLYWYRQTLGQGPEFLTYFQNEAQLEKSRLLSDRFSAERPKGSFSTLEIQRTEQGDSAMYLCASSSPGSDEQFFGPGTRLTVL.